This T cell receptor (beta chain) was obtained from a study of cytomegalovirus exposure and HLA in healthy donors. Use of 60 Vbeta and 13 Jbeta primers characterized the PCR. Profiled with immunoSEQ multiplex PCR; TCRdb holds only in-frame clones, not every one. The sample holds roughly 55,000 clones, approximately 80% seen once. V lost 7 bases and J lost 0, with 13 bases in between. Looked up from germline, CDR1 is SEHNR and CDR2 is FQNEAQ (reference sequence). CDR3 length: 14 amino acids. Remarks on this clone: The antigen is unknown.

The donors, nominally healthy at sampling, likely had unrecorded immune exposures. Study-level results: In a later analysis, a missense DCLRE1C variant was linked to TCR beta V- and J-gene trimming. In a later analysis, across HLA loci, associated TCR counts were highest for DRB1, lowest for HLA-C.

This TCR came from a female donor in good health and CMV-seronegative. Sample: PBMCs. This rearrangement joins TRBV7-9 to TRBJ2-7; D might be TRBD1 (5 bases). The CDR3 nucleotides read TGTGCCAGCACCTCGGTAGGGGCCTCCTACGAGCAGTACTTC. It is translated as CASTSVGASYEQYF. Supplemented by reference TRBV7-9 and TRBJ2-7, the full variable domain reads DTGVSQNPRHKITKRGQNVTFRCDPISEHNRLYWYRQTLGQGPEFLTYFQNEAQLEKSRLLSDRFSAERPKGSFSTLEIQRTEQGDSAMYLCASTSVGASYEQYFGPGTRLTVT.